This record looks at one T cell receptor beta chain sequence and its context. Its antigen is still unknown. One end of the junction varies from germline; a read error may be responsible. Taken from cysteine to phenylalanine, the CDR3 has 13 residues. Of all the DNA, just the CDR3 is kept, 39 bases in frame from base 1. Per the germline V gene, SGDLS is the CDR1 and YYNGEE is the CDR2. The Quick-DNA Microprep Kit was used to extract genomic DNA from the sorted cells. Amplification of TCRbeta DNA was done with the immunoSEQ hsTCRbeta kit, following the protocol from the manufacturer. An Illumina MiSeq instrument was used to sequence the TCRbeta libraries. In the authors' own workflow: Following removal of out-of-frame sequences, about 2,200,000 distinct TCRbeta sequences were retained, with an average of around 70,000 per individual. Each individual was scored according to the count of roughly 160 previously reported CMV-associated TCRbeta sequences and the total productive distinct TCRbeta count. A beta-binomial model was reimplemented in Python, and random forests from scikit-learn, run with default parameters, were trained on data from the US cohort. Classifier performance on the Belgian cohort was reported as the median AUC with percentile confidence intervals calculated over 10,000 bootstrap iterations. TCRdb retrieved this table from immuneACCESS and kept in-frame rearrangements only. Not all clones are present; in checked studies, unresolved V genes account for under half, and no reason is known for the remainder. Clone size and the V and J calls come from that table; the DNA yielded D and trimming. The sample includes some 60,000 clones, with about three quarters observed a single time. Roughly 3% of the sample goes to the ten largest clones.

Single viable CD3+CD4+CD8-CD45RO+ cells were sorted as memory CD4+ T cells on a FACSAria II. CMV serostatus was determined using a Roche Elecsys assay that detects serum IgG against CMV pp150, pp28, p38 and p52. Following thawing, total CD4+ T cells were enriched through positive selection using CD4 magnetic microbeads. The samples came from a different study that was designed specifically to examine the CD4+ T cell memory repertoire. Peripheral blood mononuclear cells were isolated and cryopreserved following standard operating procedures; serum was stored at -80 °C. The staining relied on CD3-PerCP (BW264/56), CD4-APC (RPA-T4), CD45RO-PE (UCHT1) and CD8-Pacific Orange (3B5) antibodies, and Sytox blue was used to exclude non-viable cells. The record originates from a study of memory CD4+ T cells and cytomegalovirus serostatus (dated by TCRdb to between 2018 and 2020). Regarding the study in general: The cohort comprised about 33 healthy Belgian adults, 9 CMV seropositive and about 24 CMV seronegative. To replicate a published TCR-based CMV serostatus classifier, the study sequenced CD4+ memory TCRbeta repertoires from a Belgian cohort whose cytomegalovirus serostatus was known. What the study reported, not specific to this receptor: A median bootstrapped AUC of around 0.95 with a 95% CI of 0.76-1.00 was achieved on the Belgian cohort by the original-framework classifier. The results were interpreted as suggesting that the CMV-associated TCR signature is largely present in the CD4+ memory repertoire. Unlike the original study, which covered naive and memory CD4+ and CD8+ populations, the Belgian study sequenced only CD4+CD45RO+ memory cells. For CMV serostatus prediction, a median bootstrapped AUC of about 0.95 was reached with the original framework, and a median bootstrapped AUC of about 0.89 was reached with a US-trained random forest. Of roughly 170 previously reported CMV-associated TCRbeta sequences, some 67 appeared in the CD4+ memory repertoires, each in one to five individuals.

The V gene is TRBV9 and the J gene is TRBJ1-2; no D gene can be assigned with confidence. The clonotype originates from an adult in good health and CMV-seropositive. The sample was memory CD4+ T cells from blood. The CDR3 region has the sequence CASSVATISALSF. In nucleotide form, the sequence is TGTGCCAGCAGCGTAGCTACAATTTCGGCACTCTCTTTC.